The 18 T cell receptor beta chains below all came from one sample that was sequenced in a study of CD8+CD57+ T cells in acquired aplastic anemia. The TCR beta profiling, which covered VDJ combination and CDR3 sequence, was carried out using genomic DNA as the template. Each CDR3 protein gets one entry after TCRdb re-called the reads with MiXCR. The table lists hundreds of thousands of distinct CDR3 sequences, about two thirds of them singletons. Sample: sorted CD4+, CD8+, or CD8+CD57+ T cells (not recorded which) from PBMCs. The receptors were gathered from a human donor in good health, serving as a control.

The chain has TRBV7-8 and TRBJ1-2; possibly TRBD1 for D (6 bases). The germline V gene has CDR1 SGHVS and CDR2 FQNEAQ. V was shortened by 5 bases and J by 6 bases, with 19 bases between the two germline ends. The CDR3 runs 15 residues. CDR3 sequence: CASSTRMAGADGYTF. The CDR3 bases are TGTGCCAGCAGCACACGAATGGCGGGGGCCGATGGCTACACCTTC.

This clonotype was found many times. The chain links TRBV20-1 to TRBJ1-1; D may be TRBD1 (5 bases). The ends were cut back, 1 base at V and 7 bases at J, with 7 bases in the middle. Looked up from germline, CDR1 is DFQATT and CDR2 is SNEGSKA (reference sequence). The CDR3 is 11 residues long. DNA of the CDR3: TGCAGTGCTAGAGGAGGGGATGAAGCTTTCTTT. Translated: CSARGGDEAFF.

The genes are TRBV9 and TRBJ2-7; possibly TRBD2 for D (7 bases). V was pared by 3 bases and J by 4 bases, with 23 bases between. There are 17 residues in the CDR3. Germline lookup yields CDR1 SGDLS and CDR2 YYNGEE. CDR3 DNA: TGTGCCAGCAGCGCAGAAGCGGGACGGGACAAGGAGTACGAGCAGTACTTC. Its translation: CASSAEAGRDKEYEQYF.

The chain is built from TRBV12-3 or TRBV12-4 and TRBJ2-7; 12 nucleotides agree with TRBD1. J was trimmed by 3 bases and V by 8 bases; bases with no gene match: 11. This CDR3 has 16 residues. The CDR3 loop is CASPFGGTGGRYEQYF. Here the CDR3 DNA reads TGTGCCAGCCCCTTTGGGGGGACAGGGGGCCGCTACGAGCAGTACTTC.

The rearrangement uses TRBV7-2 and TRBJ2-2; D gene unclear. The CDR3 consists of 14 residues. CDR1 is SGHTA and CDR2 is FQGNSA in the germline V gene. V was clipped by 3 bases and J by 6 bases, with 11 bases between them. The CDR3: CASSFVQYPGELFF. The DNA for the CDR3 is TGTGCCAGCAGCTTTGTACAATACCCCGGGGAGCTGTTTTTT.

As concerns this clonotype: The junction differs from germline at one of its ends, possibly a read error. The J gene is TRBJ2-3, the V gene TRBV7-9, with D tentatively TRBD1 or TRBD2 (5 bases each). Germline CDR1 is SEHNR and CDR2 is FQNEAQ (reference sequence). The CDR3 contains 12 residues. CDR3 loop: CATSDGADTHYF. In nucleotides, the CDR3 is TGTGCCACCAGCGACGGGGCAGATACGCACTATTTT.

This chain joins TRBV7-2 and TRBJ1-6, with 7 bases fitting TRBD1. Germline lookup yields CDR1 SGHTA and CDR2 FQGNSA. The CDR3 extends over 14 amino acids. The V gene end was trimmed by 7 bases and the J gene end by 5 bases; junction bases not matched to a gene: 5. The CDR3 DNA follows: TGTGCCAGCATCTTGGGGACAGATAATTCACCCCTCCACTTT. It translates to CASILGTDNSPLHF. Variable domain in full (rest from reference TRBV7-2 and TRBJ1-6): GAGVSQSPSNKVTEKGKDVELRCDPISGHTALYWYRQSLGQGLEFLIYFQGNSAPDKSGLPSDRFSAERTGGSVSTLTIQRTQQEDSAVYLCASILGTDNSPLHFGNGTRLTVT.

V and J are TRBV20-1 and TRBJ1-6; 9 bases align to TRBD1. The germline V gene encodes CDR1 DFQATT and CDR2 SNEGSKA (reference sequence). The CDR3 length is 15 residues. The V gene end was trimmed by 4 bases and the J gene end by 7 bases; junction bases not matched to a gene: 8. CDR3 protein: CSATPDRGMNSPLHF. The DNA of the CDR3 is TGCAGTGCTACACCGGACAGGGGCATGAATTCACCCCTCCACTTT.

This chain joins TRBV9 and TRBJ1-2, with D possibly matching TRBD1 (5 bases). The germline CDR1 and CDR2 sequences are SGDLS and YYNGEE. Trimming removed 6 bases at V and 5 bases at J, with 29 bases between. This CDR3 contains 18 residues. DNA of the CDR3: TGTGCCAGCACCCGGATGGGGGGGATAGACACGATCCTTTATGGCTACACCTTC. As protein: CASTRMGGIDTILYGYTF.

Remarks on this clonotype: It is likely a read error, because the conserved phenylalanine at the end of the CDR3 is missing. The limits of the CDR3 on the DNA are not certain, so only TCRdb's listed CDR3 is given. The gene calls are TRBV19 and TRBJ1-4; the table's D gene call, TRBD1, was not cross checked with the DNA. Germline V CDR1 and CDR2: LNHDA, SQIVND (reference sequence). Both ends counted, the CDR3 spans 14 residues. The CDR3 sequence is CASTTRAAEAGNTI.

This clonotype has a count of ten or more. The chain is built from TRBV6-2 or TRBV6-3 and TRBJ1-1; the D is unclear. The V gene's germline CDR1 is MNHEY and CDR2 SVGEGT. The CDR3 extends over 14 amino acids. V was clipped by 5 bases and J by 1 base, with 11 bases between them. The CDR3 spells CASSIGRTNTEAFF. The DNA of the CDR3 is TGTGCCAGCAGTATTGGACGGACGAACACTGAAGCTTTCTTT.

This clonotype was detected only once. The chain carries TRBV7-2 and TRBJ1-6; D might be TRBD1 (5 bases). Germline assignment: CDR1 SGHTA and CDR2 FQGNSA. CDR3 length: 15 residues. V lost 3 bases and J 18 bases, leaving 24 bases between the germline ends. Here the CDR3 reads CASSFAGRGVAEPHF. In DNA, the CDR3 is TGTGCCAGCAGCTTCGCCGGACGGGGGGTTGCTGAACCCCACTTT. The complete variable domain, with remaining parts taken from reference TRBV7-2 and TRBJ1-6, reads GAGVSQSPSNKVTEKGKDVELRCDPISGHTALYWYRQSLGQGLEFLIYFQGNSAPDKSGLPSDRFSAERTGGSVSTLTIQRTQQEDSAVYLCASSFAGRGVAEPHFGNGTRLTVT.

This sequence joins TRBV19 and TRBJ2-7; 9 bases are shared with TRBD1. Germline CDR1 LNHDA, CDR2 SQIVND (reference sequence). V lost 3 bases to trimming and J lost 0 bases; unmatched junction nucleotides: 3. The CDR3 loop spans 15 amino acids. CDR3 DNA: TGTGCCAGTAGTATCGGGACAGGGACCTCCTACGAGCAGTACTTC. This gives the protein CASSIGTGTSYEQYF.

The chain combines TRBV7-9 with TRBJ1-6, with D tentatively TRBD1 (5 bases). V lost 5 bases and J 8 bases, leaving 16 bases between the germline ends. This CDR3 is 15 amino acids long. CDR1 SEHNR and CDR2 FQNEAQ come from the germline V gene (reference sequence). CDR3 DNA: TGTGCCAGCAGCCTCGGGGCTAAGCTTGATTCACCCCTCCACTTT. It codes for CASSLGAKLDSPLHF. Full variable domain (outside the CDR3, taken from reference TRBV7-9 and TRBJ1-6): DTGVSQNPRHKITKRGQNVTFRCDPISEHNRLYWYRQTLGQGPEFLTYFQNEAQLEKSRLLSDRFSAERPKGSFSTLEIQRTEQGDSAMYLCASSLGAKLDSPLHFGNGTRLTVT.

Many counts were recorded for this clonotype. V gene TRBV7-2 combines with J gene TRBJ1-1; D not certain. Germline CDR1 and CDR2: SGHTA and FQGNSA. The CDR3 length is 14 residues. V gave up 1 base and J gave up 7 bases, with 13 bases separating them. CDR3 nucleotide sequence: TGTGCCAGCAGCTTAGTTGAGCCCTCCGATGAAGCTTTCTTT. It codes for CASSLVEPSDEAFF.

This chain uses TRBV20-1 with TRBJ1-3; a weak D match, TRBD1 (6 bases). The CDR3 contains 15 residues. Trimming left V 2 bases short and J 4 bases short, with 15 bases between. In germline, CDR1 is DFQATT, CDR2 SNEGSKA (reference sequence). Here the CDR3 DNA reads TGCAGTGCTAGAAATCAGGGGATAGCAGGAAACACCATATATTTT. It encodes CSARNQGIAGNTIYF.

As to this clonotype: Germline and junction disagree at one end, which may indicate a read error. The V call is TRBV7-9, the J call TRBJ2-7, with D hard to call. CDR3 length: 14 amino acids. Germline V gives CDR1 SEHNR, CDR2 FQNEAQ (reference sequence). The CDR3 loop is CASSLGAVGYNEQF. The CDR3 nucleotides read TGTGCCAGCAGCTTAGGGGCAGTTGGCTACAATGAGCAGTTC.

On this clonotype: The junction does not match germline at one end; this may be a read error. DNA of the CDR3: TGTGCCATCAAGCCGGAACGCGGACAAAATGCAGCTTTCTTC. Residues: CAIKPERGQNAAFF. This chain joins TRBV10-3 and TRBJ1-1; possibly TRBD1 for D (5 bases). Germline V gene sequence: CDR1 ENHRY, CDR2 SYGVKD. CDR3 length: 14 amino acids.